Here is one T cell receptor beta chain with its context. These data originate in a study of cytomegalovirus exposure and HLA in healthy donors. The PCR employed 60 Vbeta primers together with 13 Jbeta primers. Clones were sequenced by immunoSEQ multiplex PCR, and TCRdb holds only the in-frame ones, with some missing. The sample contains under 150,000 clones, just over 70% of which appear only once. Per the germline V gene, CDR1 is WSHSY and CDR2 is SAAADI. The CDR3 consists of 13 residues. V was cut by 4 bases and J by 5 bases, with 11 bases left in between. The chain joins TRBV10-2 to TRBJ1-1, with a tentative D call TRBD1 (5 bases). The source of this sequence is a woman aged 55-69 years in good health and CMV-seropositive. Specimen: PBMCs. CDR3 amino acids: CASSGQGGTEAFF. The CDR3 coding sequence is TGCGCCAGCAGTGGGCAGGGAGGGACTGAAGCTTTCTTT.